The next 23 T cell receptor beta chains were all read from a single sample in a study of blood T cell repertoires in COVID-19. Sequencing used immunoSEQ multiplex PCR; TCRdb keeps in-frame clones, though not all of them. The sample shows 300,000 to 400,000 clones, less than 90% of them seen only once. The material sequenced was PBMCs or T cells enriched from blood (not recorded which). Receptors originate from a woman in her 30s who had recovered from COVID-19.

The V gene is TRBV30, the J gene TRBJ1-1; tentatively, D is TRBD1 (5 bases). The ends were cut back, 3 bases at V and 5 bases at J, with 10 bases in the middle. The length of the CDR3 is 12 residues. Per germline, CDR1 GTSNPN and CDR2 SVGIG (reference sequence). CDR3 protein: CAWRGQATEAFF. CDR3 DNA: TGTGCCTGGAGGGGGCAAGCGACTGAAGCTTTCTTT.

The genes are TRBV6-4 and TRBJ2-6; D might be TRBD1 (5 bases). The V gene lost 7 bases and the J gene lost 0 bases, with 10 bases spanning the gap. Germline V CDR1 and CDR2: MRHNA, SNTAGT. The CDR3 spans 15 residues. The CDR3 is CASKQAFSGANVLTF. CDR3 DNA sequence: TGTGCCAGCAAACAGGCTTTCTCTGGGGCCAACGTCCTGACTTTC.

The CDR3 region has the DNA TGTGCCAGTAGTATAACGTCCAGGTCTAATGAAAAACTGTTTTTT. This codes for CASSITSRSNEKLFF. This chain uses TRBV19 with TRBJ1-4, with unresolved D. There are 15 residues in the CDR3. V dropped 2 bases and J dropped 3 bases, with 10 bases sitting between them. CDR1 is LNHDA and CDR2 is SQIVND in the germline V gene (reference sequence).

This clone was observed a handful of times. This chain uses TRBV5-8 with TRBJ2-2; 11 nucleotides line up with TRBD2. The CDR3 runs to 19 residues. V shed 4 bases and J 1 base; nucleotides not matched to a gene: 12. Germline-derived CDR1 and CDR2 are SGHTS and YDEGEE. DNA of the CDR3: TGTGCCAGCAGCCCGAGATCATCCCTAGCGGGGGGGAACACCGGGGAGCTGTTTTTT. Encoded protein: CASSPRSSLAGGNTGELFF.

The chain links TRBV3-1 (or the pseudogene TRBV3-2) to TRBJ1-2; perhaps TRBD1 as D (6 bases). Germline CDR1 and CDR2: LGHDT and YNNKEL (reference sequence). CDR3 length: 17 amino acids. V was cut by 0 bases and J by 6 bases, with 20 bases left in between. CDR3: CASSQDRVFHRVDGYTF. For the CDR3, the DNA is TGTGCCAGCAGCCAAGATCGGGTCTTTCACAGGGTGGATGGCTACACCTTC.

The CDR3 coding sequence is TGTGCCAGCAGCGTCGGCGGGGTTCTGGCTAGCACAGATACGCAGTATTTT. This gives the protein CASSVGGVLASTDTQYF. The chain joins TRBV9 to TRBJ2-3, with D possibly matching TRBD2 (6 bases). The germline gives CDR1 SGDLS, CDR2 YYNGEE. The length of the CDR3 is 17 residues. Trimming left V 2 bases short and J 0 bases short, with 16 bases between.

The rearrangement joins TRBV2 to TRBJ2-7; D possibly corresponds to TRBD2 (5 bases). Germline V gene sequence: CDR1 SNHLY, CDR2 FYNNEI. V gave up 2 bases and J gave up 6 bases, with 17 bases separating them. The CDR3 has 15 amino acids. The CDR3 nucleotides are TGTGCCAGCAGTGAACTGGGAGTATTGAGGCTCGAGCAGTACTTC. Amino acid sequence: CASSELGVLRLEQYF.

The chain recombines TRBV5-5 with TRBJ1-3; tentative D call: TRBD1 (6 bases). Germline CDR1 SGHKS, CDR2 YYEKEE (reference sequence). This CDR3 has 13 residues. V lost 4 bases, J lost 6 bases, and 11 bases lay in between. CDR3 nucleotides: TGTGCCAGCAGCCTCCGACAGGAAAACACCATATATTTT. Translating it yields CASSLRQENTIYF.

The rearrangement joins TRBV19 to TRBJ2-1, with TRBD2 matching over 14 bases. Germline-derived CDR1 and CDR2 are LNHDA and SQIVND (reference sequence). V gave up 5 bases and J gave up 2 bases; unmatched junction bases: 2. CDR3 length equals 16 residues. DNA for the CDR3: TGTGCCAGTAGTCAGACTAGCGGGGGGGCCTACAATGAGCAGTTCTTC. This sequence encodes CASSQTSGGAYNEQFF.

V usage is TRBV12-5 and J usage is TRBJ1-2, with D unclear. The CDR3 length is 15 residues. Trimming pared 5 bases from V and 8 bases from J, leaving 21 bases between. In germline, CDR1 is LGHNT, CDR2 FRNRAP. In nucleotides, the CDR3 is TGTGCTAGTGGTGGGCCCCTTTCGGCGGCGGGAGGCTACACCTTC. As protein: CASGGPLSAAGGYTF.

Here the CDR3 reads CASSHRTGWQPQHF. The DNA for the CDR3 is TGCGCCAGCAGCCACCGGACAGGGTGGCAGCCCCAGCATTTT. The V and J genes are TRBV4-1 and TRBJ1-5, with 8 nucleotides matching TRBD1. The germline V gene encodes CDR1 MGHRA and CDR2 YSYEKL. The CDR3 loop spans 14 amino acids. J was trimmed by 7 bases and V by 3 bases; bases with no gene match: 5.

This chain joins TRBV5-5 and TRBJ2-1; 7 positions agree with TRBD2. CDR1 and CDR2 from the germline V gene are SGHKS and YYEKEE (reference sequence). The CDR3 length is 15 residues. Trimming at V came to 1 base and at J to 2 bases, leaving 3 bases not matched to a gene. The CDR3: CASSLLAGAYNEQFF. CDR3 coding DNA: TGTGCCAGCAGCTTGCTGGCGGGGGCCTACAATGAGCAGTTCTTC.

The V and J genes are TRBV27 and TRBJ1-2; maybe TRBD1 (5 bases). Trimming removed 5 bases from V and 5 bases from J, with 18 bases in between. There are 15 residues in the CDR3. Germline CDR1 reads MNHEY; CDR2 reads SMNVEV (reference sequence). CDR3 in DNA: TGTGCCAGCAGTCCCTATGGAGGGGCCGCGTATGGCTACACCTTC. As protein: CASSPYGGAAYGYTF.

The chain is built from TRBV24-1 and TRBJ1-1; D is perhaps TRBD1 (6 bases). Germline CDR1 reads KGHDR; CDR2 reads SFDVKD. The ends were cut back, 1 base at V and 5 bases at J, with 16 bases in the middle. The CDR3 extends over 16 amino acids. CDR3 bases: TGTGCCACCAGTGATTTAAGGGCCAGGGGCGCGACTGAAGCTTTCTTT. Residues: CATSDLRARGATEAFF.

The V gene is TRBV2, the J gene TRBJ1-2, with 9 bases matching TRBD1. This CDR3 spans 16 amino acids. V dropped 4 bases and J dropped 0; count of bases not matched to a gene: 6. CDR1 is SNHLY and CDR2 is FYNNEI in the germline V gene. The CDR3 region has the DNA TGTGCCAGCAGTGGGGACAGGGATTTTGCTAACTATGGCTACACCTTC. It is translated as CASSGDRDFANYGYTF.

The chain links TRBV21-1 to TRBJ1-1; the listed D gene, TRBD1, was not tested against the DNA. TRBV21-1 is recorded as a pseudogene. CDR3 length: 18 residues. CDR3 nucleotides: TGTGCCAGCAGCCCCCGGGACAGGGGTTTTCATCGGAAAACTGAAGCTTTCTTT. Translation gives CASSPRDRGFHRKTEAFF.

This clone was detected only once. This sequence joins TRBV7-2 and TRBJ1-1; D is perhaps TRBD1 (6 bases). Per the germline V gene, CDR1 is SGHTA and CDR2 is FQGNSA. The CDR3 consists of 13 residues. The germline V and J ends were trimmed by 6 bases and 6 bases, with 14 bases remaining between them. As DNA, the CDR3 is TGTGCCAGCAGTTCCACAGGGTTCGCTGAAGCTTTCTTT. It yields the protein CASSSTGFAEAFF.

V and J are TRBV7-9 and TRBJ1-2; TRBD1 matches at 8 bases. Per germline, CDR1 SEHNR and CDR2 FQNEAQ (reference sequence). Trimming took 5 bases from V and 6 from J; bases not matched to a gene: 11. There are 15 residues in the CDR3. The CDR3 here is CASSRWTGKGDGYTF. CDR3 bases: TGTGCCAGCAGCCGGTGGACAGGGAAGGGAGATGGCTACACCTTC.

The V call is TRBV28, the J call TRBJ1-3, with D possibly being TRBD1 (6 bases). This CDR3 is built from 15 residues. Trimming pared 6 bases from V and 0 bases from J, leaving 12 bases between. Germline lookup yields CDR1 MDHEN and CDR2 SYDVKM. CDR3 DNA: TGTGCCAGCAGGGGGGGCGGGAGCTCTGGAAACACCATATATTTT. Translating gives CASRGGGSSGNTIYF.

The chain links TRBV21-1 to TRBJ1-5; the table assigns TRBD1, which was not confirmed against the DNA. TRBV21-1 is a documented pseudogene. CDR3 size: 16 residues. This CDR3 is CASSPGGQVDNQPQHF. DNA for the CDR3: TGTGCCAGCAGCCCTGGGGGACAGGTGGACAATCAGCCCCAGCATTTT.

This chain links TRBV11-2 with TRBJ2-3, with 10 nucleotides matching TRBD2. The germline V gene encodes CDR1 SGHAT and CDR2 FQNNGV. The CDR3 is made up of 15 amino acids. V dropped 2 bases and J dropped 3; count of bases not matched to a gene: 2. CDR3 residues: CASSLISGGTDTQYF. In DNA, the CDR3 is TGTGCCAGCAGCTTAATTAGCGGGGGGACAGATACGCAGTATTTT.

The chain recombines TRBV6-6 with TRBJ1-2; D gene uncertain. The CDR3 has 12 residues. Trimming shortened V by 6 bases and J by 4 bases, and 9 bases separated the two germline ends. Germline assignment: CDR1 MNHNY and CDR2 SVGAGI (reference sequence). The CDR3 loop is CASSRTTYGYTF. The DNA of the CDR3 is TGTGCCAGCAGCCGAACAACCTATGGCTACACCTTC.

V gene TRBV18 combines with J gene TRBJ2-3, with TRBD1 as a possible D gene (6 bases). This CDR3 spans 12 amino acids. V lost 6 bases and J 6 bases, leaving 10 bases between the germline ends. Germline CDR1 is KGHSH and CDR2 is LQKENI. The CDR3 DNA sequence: TGTGCCAGCTCCCTACAGGGCGATACGCAGTATTTT. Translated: CASSLQGDTQYF.